The TCR beta chain described here comes from a study of cytomegalovirus exposure and HLA in healthy donors (dated by TCRdb to the late 2010s). About the investigation overall: In an earlier analysis of approximately 640 of the donors, approximately 260 Gb of sequence data and about 110 million unique TCR beta sequences from roughly 200 million T cells were reported. Along with the roughly 700-subject first cohort, a separate validation cohort of 120 different subjects was used. A later genetic analysis took genome-wide SNP genotypes for about 65% of the roughly 670 donors and used that subset as a discovery cohort. Rather than using new phenotypic data, the later analysis identified candidate immune exposures from TCR beta sequences and from how often those sequences occurred across donors. To decide whether each TCR beta V gene segment behaved as functional or pseudogenic, an earlier analysis of some 600 of the donors relied on high-throughput TCR beta sequencing. The aim of the study was to test whether cataloging public T cell receptors could identify signatures of past pathogen exposure. Class I and class II HLA loci were covered by the typing at four-digit resolution. Among roughly 400 genotyped donors of the cohort, an average of about 240,000 unique TCR beta nucleotide sequences were sequenced per donor, around 20% of them non-productive. An early release covering roughly 600 HLA-typed donors comprised around 300 gigabases of sequencing data and 85 million to 100 million unique TCR sequences. A later analysis re-examined previously published TCR beta repertoires from more than 600 donors and added high-resolution HLA genotyping to investigate patterns of TCR occurrence. The number of donors typed differed by locus, with about 629-630 for A, B, C, DRB1 and DQB1, 522 for DQA1, 606 for DPA1, and around 430 for DPB1. The T cell repertoires of under 750 subjects were profiled by immunosequencing and related to cytomegalovirus serostatus. Roughly 5 DR-DQ haplotypes were treated as single units for association and clustering because of strong linkage in the cohort. Alongside the repertoire data, information on donor age, sex, ethnicity and CMV serostatus was compiled. All discovery cohort repertoires had been generated using a single sequencing platform. Of the 398 genotyped donors, approximately 80% fell in the genetic ancestry cluster associated with self-reported Caucasian donors. The study combined high-throughput TCR immunosequencing, statistical association of individual TCRs with disease status, and machine learning to predict cytomegalovirus infection status. What the research found in general, with its limitations: A cluster of highly shared sequence variants was judged likely to be a technical artifact of the sequencing pipeline. It was suggested by the authors that the approach could potentially be generalized to other disease states and immunological phenotypes. According to a later analysis, parvovirus B19, influenza, CMV and Epstein-Barr virus appeared linked to several top co-occurrence clusters. In a later analysis, TCR association rates were found to vary across HLA loci, with the most associated TCRs seen for DRB1 alleles and the fewest for HLA-C alleles. A later analysis found that HLA-associated TCR beta chains were more clonally expanded and had lower generation probabilities than equally common non-associated chains. Across donors, most TCR sequences were observed very rarely, whereas some public TCRs were present in many individuals. Some IMGT-functional V segments, including TRBV6-2 and TRBV6-3, could not be distinguished by the 87-base-pair reads and were therefore excluded. According to a later genetic analysis, donors in an Asian-associated ancestry cluster had fewer N-insertions in productive TCRs than the approximately 700-donor mean. The presence/absence analyses assumed that sequencing depth was roughly uniform across donors, and that assumption may not be true. A total of some 180 TCR beta chains were listed by the study as associated with cytomegalovirus. Linkage disequilibrium might explain the correlated functional status among segregating V segments, but an unknown experimental factor could not be excluded. V-gene and J-gene trimming of TCR beta chains was associated with a missense DCLRE1C variant in a later genetic analysis, and the association was replicated in an independent cohort. A further reported finding was that TCR beta sequences accurately predicted the HLA-A and HLA-B alleles for most subjects in the first cohort. Strong co-occurrence of HLA alleles, especially DR and DQ, made assigning TCR associations to individual alleles difficult. Because some donors lacked HLA typing at each locus, the association tests relied only on the typed subset. Because counts were too low, roughly 17 rarely observed V segments, including chromosome 9 orphons, were left out of the earlier analysis of 500 to 650 of the donors. Immune exposure information for the cohort was limited to CMV serostatus. In an earlier analysis of more than 450 of the donors, most TCR beta V segments were observed in productive rearrangements about 90% or about 30% of the time, broadly matching IMGT annotations. This cohort had only TCR beta chains sequenced, and the lack of alpha or paired-chain data limited which features could be detected. According to a later analysis, most CMV-associated TCR beta chains appeared to be HLA-restricted, and the HLA associations seemed to be driven largely by CMV exposure. A few of the identified cytomegalovirus-associated TCR beta chains were confirmed in vitro to be specific for cytomegalovirus antigens. In a later analysis, 16,951 TCR beta sequences were associated with specific HLA alleles at a false discovery rate of 0.05. In both the original and validation cohorts, the classifier was reported to diagnose cytomegalovirus status with high specificity and sensitivity.

The receptor library was made with the immunoSEQ multiplex PCR assay. For the multiplex PCR, a mixture combining 60 forward primers for TCR Vbeta segments and 13 reverse primers for TCR Jbeta segments was used. The CDR3 region of rearranged TCR beta genes was amplified from genomic DNA with a multiplex PCR assay. The amplified TCR beta libraries were sequenced on the Illumina HiSeq System as 87-base-pair reads. Per the original workflow: Across the roughly 670 repertoires, a later analysis counted some 80 million unique TCR beta chains, about 10 million of which were shared by at least two donors. A nearest-neighbor algorithm error-corrected the raw reads and collapsed the reads into unique sequences, merging closely related sequences to remove PCR and sequencing errors. CDR3 sequences were aligned to IMGT reference sequences to assign V, D and J gene segments. Each retained sequence needed at least a six-nucleotide match to both a V gene segment and a J gene segment. A rearrangement was called productive if the CDR3 had no stop codons and remained in frame with V and J, and every other rearrangement was called non-productive. Following IMGT convention, CDR3 was defined as the stretch from the second conserved V-encoded cysteine up to the conserved J-encoded phenylalanine. The earlier analysis of approximately 500 of the donors excluded sequences that lacked an unambiguous match to a single V gene segment. An earlier analysis of about 590 of the donors classified V segments as functional when productive rearrangements were above 56.7% and as segregating when the standard deviation between donors was above 5%. A statistical classification framework was developed to diagnose cytomegalovirus status using the catalog of TCR beta chain sequences. In a later analysis, V and J genes were assigned by comparing TCR nucleotide sequences against IMGT/GENE-DB human TR gene sequences. In a later analysis, CDR3 sequences and most-parsimonious VDJ recombination scenarios were assigned using the TCRdist pipeline. In a later analysis, every TCR beta chain was defined by the combination of its CDR3 amino acid sequence and its V-gene family, and reads without a unique V-gene family were dropped. As a way to deal with suspected cross-contamination and a sequencing artifact, a later analysis dropped hundreds of nucleotide sequences that were highly shared and had low generation probability. For each public chain, a later analysis derived a clonal expansion index from normalized ranks of inferred template counts within each repertoire. A later analysis computed generation probabilities with a VDJ recombination model fitted to out-of-frame rearrangements, and checked the results against IGoR. In a later analysis, TCR-TCR, TCR-HLA and TCR-CMV co-occurrence was scored with hypergeometric tests, and a repertoire-size bias correction was applied to TCR pairs. A later analysis estimated false discovery rates by permuting HLA or CMV assignments 20 times. In a later analysis, co-occurring TCRs were grouped using DBSCAN, and TCRdist sequence similarity was added for clustering within HLA-allele-positive subsets. Co-occurrence clustering excluded repertoires with fewer than 30,000 or more than 120,000 public chains, plus five with anomalous nucleotide sharing. This immuneACCESS table, as held by TCRdb, lists in-frame sequences with V and J called but not all clones. Of the missing ones, under half trace to an unresolved V gene in checked studies; the others have no known cause. For V, J and clone size, that table is used; D and trimming come from the DNA. Present in this sample are about 180,000 clones, almost 80% of which were seen just once. Approximately 1.3% of the sample belongs to the ten largest clones.

The cohort consisted of hundreds of healthy bone marrow donors. At the time of sampling, all cohort members were nominally healthy, though unrecorded immune exposures were likely present. The donor tested CMV seronegative and was one of the 352 seronegative cohort members. A peripheral blood sample was collected from each donor, and TCR beta sequencing was performed on peripheral blood mononuclear cells. Genomic DNA was extracted from the blood cell samples with the Qiagen DNeasy Blood Extraction Kit. With respect to this clone: Its antigen is currently not known. There are no base qualities to consult, and no much larger clone falls within one base.

Taken from the germline V gene, the CDR1 and CDR2 loops are SGHDT and YYEEEE. The CDR3 sequence holds 14 residues, the cysteine and phenylalanine included. Only the CDR3 region is kept as DNA, spanning 42 bases read in frame from base 1. Sequencing input: PBMCs. Recombination linked TRBV5-6 to TRBJ2-5, with TRBD2 perhaps the D gene, on 7 matching bases. The DNA end is more similar to TRBJ2-7, so the J call may be wrong. This receptor was taken from a man aged 25-40 years in good health and CMV-seronegative. The CDR3 has the sequence CAGGRGGNSYEQYF. The DNA reads as follows: TGTGCCGGGGGGCGGGGAGGGAACTCCTACGAGCAGTACTTC.